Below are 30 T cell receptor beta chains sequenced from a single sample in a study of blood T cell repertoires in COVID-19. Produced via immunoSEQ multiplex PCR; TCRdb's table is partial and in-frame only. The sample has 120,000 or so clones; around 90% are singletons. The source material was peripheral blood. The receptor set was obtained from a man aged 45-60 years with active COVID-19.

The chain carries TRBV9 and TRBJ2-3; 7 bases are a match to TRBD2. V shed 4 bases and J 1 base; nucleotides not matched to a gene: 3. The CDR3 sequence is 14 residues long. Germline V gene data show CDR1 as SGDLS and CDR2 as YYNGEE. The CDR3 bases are TGTGCCAGCAGCTCCCGGGGGGGCACAGATACGCAGTATTTT. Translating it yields CASSSRGGTDTQYF.

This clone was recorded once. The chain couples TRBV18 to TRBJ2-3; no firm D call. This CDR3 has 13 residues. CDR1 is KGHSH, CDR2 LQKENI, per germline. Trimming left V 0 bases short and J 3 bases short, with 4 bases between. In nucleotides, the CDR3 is TGTGCCAGCTCACCACCTTATACAGATACGCAGTATTTT. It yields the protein CASSPPYTDTQYF. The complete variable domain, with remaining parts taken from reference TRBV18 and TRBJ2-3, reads NAGVMQNPRHLVRRRGQEARLRCSPMKGHSHVYWYRQLPEEGLKFMVYLQKENIIDESGMPKERFSAEFPKEGPSILRIQQVVRGDSAAYFCASSPPYTDTQYFGPGTRLTVL.

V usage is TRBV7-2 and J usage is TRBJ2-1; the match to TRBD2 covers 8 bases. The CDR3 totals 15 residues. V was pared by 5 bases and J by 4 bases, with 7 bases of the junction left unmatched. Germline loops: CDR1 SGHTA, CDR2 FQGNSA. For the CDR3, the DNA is TGTGCCAGCAGCCCGGGAGGGGTAACGTACAATGAGCAGTTCTTC. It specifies CASSPGGVTYNEQFF.

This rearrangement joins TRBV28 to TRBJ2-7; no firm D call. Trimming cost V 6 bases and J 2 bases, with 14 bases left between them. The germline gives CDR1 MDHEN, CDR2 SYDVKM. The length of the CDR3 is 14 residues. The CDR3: CASSPTRVPYEQYV. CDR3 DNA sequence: TGTGCCAGCAGCCCAACACGGGTACCCTACGAGCAGTACGTC.

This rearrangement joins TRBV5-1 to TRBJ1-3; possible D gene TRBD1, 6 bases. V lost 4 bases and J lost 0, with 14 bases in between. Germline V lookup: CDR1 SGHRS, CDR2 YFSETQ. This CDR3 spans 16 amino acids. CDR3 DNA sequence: TGCGCCAGCAGCAGCGGGACACCAAACTCTGGAAACACCATATATTTT. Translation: CASSSGTPNSGNTIYF.

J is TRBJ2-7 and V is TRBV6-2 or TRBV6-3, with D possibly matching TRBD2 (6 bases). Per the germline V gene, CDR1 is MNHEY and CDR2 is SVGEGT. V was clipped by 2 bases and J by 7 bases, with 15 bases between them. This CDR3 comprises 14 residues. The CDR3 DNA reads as TGTGCCAGCAGTTACGGCGGGGTGAGATGGGAGCAGTACGTC. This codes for CASSYGGVRWEQYV.

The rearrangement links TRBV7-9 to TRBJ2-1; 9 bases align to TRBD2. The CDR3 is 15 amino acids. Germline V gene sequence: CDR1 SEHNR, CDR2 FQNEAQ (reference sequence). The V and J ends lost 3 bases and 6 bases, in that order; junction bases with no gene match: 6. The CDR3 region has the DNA TGTGCCAGCAGCTTCGCGGGAGGGCCGGCCAATGAGCAGTTCTTC. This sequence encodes CASSFAGGPANEQFF.

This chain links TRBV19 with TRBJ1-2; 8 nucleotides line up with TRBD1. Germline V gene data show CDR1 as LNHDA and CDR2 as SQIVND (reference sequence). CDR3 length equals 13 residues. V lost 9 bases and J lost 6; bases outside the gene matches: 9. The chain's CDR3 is CASHPRTGNGYTF. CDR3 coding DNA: TGTGCCAGCCACCCTCGGACAGGGAATGGCTACACCTTC.

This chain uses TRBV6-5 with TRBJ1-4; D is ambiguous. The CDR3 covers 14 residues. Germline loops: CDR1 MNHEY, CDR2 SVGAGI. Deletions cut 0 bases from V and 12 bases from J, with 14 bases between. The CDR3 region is CASSYSIVRSELFF. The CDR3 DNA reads TGTGCCAGCAGTTACTCGATCGTCCGATCGGAACTGTTTTTT.

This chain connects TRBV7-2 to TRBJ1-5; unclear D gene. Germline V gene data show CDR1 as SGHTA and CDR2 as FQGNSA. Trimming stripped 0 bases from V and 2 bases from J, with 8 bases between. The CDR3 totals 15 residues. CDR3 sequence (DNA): TGTGCCAGCAGCTTAGCTGCAGGTGGCAATCAGCCCCAGCATTTT. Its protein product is CASSLAAGGNQPQHF. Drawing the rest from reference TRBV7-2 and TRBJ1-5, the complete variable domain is GAGVSQSPSNKVTEKGKDVELRCDPISGHTALYWYRQSLGQGLEFLIYFQGNSAPDKSGLPSDRFSAERTGGSVSTLTIQRTQQEDSAVYLCASSLAAGGNQPQHFGDGTRLSIL.

CDR3 sequence reads: CASSPTGSSVNTEAFF. For the CDR3, the DNA is TGTGCCAGTAGTCCGACAGGGTCCTCGGTGAACACTGAAGCTTTCTTT. The rearrangement links TRBV19 to TRBJ1-1, with 7 bases matching TRBD1. Germline V gene sequence: CDR1 LNHDA, CDR2 SQIVND (reference sequence). The length of the CDR3 is 16 residues. Unmatched junction bases numbered 9, after V lost 5 bases and J lost 0 bases.

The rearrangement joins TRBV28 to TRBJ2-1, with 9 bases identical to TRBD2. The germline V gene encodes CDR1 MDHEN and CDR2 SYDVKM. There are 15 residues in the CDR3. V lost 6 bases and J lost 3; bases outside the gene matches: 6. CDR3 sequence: CASSRGLADYNEQFF. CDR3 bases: TGTGCCAGCAGCCGGGGACTAGCTGACTACAATGAGCAGTTCTTC.

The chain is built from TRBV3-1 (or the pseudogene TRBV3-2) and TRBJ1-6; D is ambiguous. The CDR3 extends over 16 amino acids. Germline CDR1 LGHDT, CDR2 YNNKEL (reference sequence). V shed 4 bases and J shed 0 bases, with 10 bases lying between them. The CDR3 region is CASSPEESSYNSPLHF. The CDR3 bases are TGTGCCAGCAGCCCGGAGGAAAGCTCCTATAATTCACCCCTCCACTTT.

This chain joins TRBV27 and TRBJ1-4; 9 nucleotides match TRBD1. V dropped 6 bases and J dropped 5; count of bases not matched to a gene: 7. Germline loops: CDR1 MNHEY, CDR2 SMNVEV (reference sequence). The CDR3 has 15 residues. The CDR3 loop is CASSLRGQGNEKLFF. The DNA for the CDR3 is TGTGCCAGCAGCCTAAGGGGACAGGGCAATGAAAAACTGTTTTTT.

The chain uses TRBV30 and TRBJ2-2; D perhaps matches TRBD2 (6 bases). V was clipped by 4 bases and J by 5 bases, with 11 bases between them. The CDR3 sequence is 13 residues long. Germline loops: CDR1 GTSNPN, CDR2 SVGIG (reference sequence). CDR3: CAWTRGRTGELFF. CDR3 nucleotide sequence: TGTGCCTGGACGCGGGGTCGGACCGGGGAGCTGTTTTTT.

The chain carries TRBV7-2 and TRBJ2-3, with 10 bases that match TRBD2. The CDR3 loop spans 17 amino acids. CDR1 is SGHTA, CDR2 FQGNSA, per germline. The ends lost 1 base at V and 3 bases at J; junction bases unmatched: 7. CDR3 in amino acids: CASSLGSGRAGTDTQYF. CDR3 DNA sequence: TGTGCCAGCAGCTTAGGGAGCGGGAGGGCGGGGACAGATACGCAGTATTTT.

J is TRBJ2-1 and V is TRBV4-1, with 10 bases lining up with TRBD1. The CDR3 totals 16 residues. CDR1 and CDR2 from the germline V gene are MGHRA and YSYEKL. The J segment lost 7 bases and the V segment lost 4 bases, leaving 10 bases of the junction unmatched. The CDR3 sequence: CASSPGTGQGKNEQFF. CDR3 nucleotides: TGCGCCAGCAGCCCCGGAACGGGACAGGGGAAGAATGAGCAGTTCTTC.

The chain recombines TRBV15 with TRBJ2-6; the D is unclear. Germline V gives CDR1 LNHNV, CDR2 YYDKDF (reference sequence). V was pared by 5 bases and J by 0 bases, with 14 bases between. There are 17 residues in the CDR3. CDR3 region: CATSLLITFSGANVLTF. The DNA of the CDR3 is TGTGCCACCAGCTTACTGATTACCTTCTCTGGGGCCAACGTCCTGACTTTC.

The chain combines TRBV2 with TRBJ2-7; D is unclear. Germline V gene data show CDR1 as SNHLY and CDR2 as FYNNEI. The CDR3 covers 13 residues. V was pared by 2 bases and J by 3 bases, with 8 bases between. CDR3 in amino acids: CASSEYAIYEQYV. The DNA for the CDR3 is TGTGCCAGCAGTGAATATGCTATCTACGAGCAGTACGTC.

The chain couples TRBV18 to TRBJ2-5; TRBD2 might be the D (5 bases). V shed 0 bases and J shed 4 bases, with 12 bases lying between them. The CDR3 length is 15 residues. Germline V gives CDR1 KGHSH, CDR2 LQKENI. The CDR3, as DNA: TGTGCCAGCTCACCACCCCCGACTCGGGGAGAGACCCAGTACTTC. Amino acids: CASSPPPTRGETQYF.

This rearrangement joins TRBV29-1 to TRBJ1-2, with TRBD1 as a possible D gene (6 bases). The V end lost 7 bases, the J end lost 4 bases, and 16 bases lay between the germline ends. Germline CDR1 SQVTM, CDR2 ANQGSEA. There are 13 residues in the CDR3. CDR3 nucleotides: TGCAGCGCTCGGGACATCTATTCCTATGGCTACACCTTC. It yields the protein CSARDIYSYGYTF.

Written as DNA, the CDR3 is TGTGCCAGCAGCTACGACAGCTCTGGAAACACCATATATTTT. Translated: CASSYDSSGNTIYF. The chain links TRBV7-8 to TRBJ1-3; weak D call: TRBD1 (5 bases). Trimming took 4 bases from V and 0 from J, leaving 7 bases between them. This CDR3 is 14 amino acids long. From germline, CDR1 is SGHVS and CDR2 FQNEAQ.

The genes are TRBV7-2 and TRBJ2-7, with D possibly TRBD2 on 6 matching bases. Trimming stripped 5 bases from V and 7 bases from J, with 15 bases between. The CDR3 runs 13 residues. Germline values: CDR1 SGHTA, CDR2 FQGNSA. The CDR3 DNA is TGTGCCAGCAGCCTCGAAGCGGGTGGAGAGCAGTACGTC. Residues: CASSLEAGGEQYV.

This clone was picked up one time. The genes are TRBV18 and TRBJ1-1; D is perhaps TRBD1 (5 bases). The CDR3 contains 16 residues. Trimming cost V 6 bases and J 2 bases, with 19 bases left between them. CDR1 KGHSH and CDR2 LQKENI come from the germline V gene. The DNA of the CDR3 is TGTGCCAGCTCCTCTTTTTCCCCCACAGGTAACACTGAAGCTTTCTTT. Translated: CASSSFSPTGNTEAFF. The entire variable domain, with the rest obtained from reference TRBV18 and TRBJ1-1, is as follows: NAGVMQNPRHLVRRRGQEARLRCSPMKGHSHVYWYRQLPEEGLKFMVYLQKENIIDESGMPKERFSAEFPKEGPSILRIQQVVRGDSAAYFCASSSFSPTGNTEAFFGQGTRLTVV.

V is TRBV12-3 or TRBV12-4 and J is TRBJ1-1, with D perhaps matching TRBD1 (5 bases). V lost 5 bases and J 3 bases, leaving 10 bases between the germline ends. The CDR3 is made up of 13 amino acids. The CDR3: CASSQGEDTEAFF. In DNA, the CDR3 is TGTGCCAGCAGTCAGGGTGAGGACACTGAAGCTTTCTTT.

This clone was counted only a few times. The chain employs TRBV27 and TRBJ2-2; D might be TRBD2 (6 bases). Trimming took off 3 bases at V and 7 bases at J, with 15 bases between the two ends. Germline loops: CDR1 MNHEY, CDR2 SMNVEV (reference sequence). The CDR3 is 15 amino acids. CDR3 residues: CASSFEGGGIGELFF. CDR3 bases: TGTGCCAGCAGTTTCGAGGGAGGAGGGATCGGGGAGCTGTTTTTT.

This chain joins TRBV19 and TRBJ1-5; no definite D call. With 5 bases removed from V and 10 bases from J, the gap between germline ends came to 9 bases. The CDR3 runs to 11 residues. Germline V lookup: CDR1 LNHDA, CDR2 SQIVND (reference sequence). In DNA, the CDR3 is TGTGCCAGTAGTGAGAACCCTCCCCAGCATTTT. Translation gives CASSENPPQHF.

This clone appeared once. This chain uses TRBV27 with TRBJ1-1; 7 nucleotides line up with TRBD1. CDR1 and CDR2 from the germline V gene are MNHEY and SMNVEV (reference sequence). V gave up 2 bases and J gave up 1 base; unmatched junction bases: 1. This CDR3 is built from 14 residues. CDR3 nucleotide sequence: TGTGCCAGCAGTTTAGCAGGGGGGAACACTGAAGCTTTCTTT. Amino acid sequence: CASSLAGGNTEAFF.

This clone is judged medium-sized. CDR3 in amino acids: CASSLEPNLGMNTEAFF. Here the CDR3 DNA reads TGTGCCAGCAGCCTTGAACCAAACCTCGGGATGAACACTGAAGCTTTCTTT. The chain joins TRBV13 to TRBJ1-1; D is unclear. CDR1 PRHDT and CDR2 FYEKMQ come from the germline V gene (reference sequence). CDR3 length equals 17 residues. Between the trimmed V and J ends, which lost 5 bases and 0 bases, there was a span of 19 bases.

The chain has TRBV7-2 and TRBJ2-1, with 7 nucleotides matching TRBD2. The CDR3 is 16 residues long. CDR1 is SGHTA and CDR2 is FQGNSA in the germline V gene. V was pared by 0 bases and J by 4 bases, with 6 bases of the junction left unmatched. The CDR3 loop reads CASSLAAGGSYNEQFF. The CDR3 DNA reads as TGTGCCAGCAGCTTAGCTGCTGGCGGGAGTTACAATGAGCAGTTCTTC.